The rows below give T cell receptor beta chains drawn from one sample of a study of response to subunit inactivated influenza vaccine. TCRdb re-derived calls from the RT-PCR reads in MiXCR, one entry per CDR3 protein. The data contain 300,000 to 350,000 distinct CDR3 sequences, 20% to 25% of them seen just once; the ten biggest clones take up over 9%. The sequencing used PBMCs from blood, collected about 20 months after vaccination. The receptors were gathered from a man between 45 and 75 years old who received an inactivated influenza vaccine. CDR3s include the opening cysteine and the closing phenylalanine or tryptophan. Fields, in order: CDR3 length, D gene, clone size, V gene, J gene, CDR3 protein, CDR3 DNA. A D gene is named only where the DNA matches it firmly. Only part of the rows carry a size: once, few, many, or a class if the clone is expanded.

>13|NA|NA|TRBV20-1|TRBJ1-1
CSARALSGTEAFF
TGCAGTGCTAGAGCTTTGTCTGGCACTGAAGCTTTCTTT
>17|NA|few|TRBV6-2/TRBV6-3|TRBJ1-4
CASRRRLRGTAAEKLFF
TGTGCCAGCAGGCGGAGACTTCGGGGCACGGCGGCTGAAAAACTGTTTTTT
>14|NA|few|TRBV5-1|TRBJ2-5
CASSLTSAQETQYF
TGCGCCAGCAGCTTAACGTCAGCCCAAGAGACCCAGTACTTC
>13|NA|NA|TRBV24-1|TRBJ2-1
CATRPGWENEQFF
TGTGCCACCAGGCCAGGGTGGGAGAATGAGCAGTTCTTC
>16|TRBD1|few|TRBV10-3|TRBJ1-1
CAISESIGTGRTEAFF
TGTGCCATCAGTGAGTCGATTGGGACAGGGAGGACTGAAGCTTTCTTT
>15|NA|NA|TRBV6-4|TRBJ1-5
CTSSDAGWGNQPQHF
TGTACCAGCAGTGACGCAGGGTGGGGCAATCAGCCCCAGCATTTT
>18|NA|NA|TRBV11-2|TRBJ2-3
CASSLEVAGQGGTDTQYF
TGTGCCAGCAGCTTAGAGGTAGCGGGACAGGGTGGCACAGATACGCAGTATTTT
>14|TRBD1|many|TRBV20-1|TRBJ2-7
CSARRTGGGYEQYF
TGCAGTGCTAGAAGGACAGGGGGAGGATACGAGCAGTACTTC
>12|NA|few|TRBV7-9|TRBJ1-1
CASSLVRGEAFF
TGTGCCAGCAGCTTAGTTAGGGGTGAAGCTTTCTTT
>12|NA|many|TRBV12-3/TRBV12-4|TRBJ1-2
CASSGFSYGYTF
TGTGCCAGCTCCGGTTTTAGCTATGGCTACACCTTC
>16|TRBD2|few|TRBV7-9|TRBJ2-3
CASSFYGTSGTDTQYF
TGTGCCAGCAGCTTCTACGGGACTAGCGGCACAGATACGCAGTATTTT
>14|NA|few|TRBV29-1|TRBJ2-1
CSVEPQARSNEQFF
TGCAGCGTTGAACCCCAGGCCCGGAGTAATGAGCAGTTCTTC
>15|NA|NA|TRBV12-3/TRBV12-4|TRBJ2-2
CASSKGTLNTGELFF
TGTGCCAGCAGTAAGGGGACATTGAACACCGGGGAGCTGTTTTTT
>14|NA|NA|TRBV28|TRBJ2-7
CASSPAGPQKEQYF
TGTGCCAGCAGTCCTGCCGGGCCACAAAAGGAGCAGTACTTC
>16|TRBD1|NA|TRBV28|TRBJ1-5
CASSLGQGYGNQTQHF
TGTGCCAGCAGTTTAGGACAGGGATACGGCAATCAGACCCAGCATTTT
>15|NA|NA|TRBV7-2|TRBJ1-1
CASSLVQGKNTEAFF
TGTGCCAGCAGCTTAGTCCAGGGCAAGAACACTGAAGCTTTCTTT
>13|NA|few|TRBV20-1|TRBJ2-1
CSAFPGPYNEQFF
TGCAGTGCTTTCCCGGGCCCCTACAATGAGCAGTTCTTC
>16|NA|NA|TRBV7-2|TRBJ2-5
CASSLGMGLGLETQYF
TGTGCCAGCAGCTTAGGCATGGGTTTAGGCTTAGAGACCCAGTACTTC
>14|TRBD1|NA|TRBV7-9|TRBJ1-2
CASSHRTGGRGYTF
TGTGCCAGCAGCCACCGGACAGGGGGCAGGGGCTACACCTTC
>15|NA|few|TRBV12-3/TRBV12-4|TRBJ1-1
CASSFGGRVNTEAFF
TGTGCCAGCAGTTTTGGGGGCAGGGTGAACACTGAAGCTTTCTTT
>14|NA|NA|TRBV4-1|TRBJ2-7
CASSSGTYLYEQYF
TGCGCCAGCAGCTCGGGGACCTATCTCTACGAGCAGTACTTC
>15|TRBD1|few|TRBV9|TRBJ1-6
CASSVAQGANSPLHF
TGTGCCAGCAGCGTAGCTCAGGGGGCAAATTCACCCCTCCACTTT
>15|TRBD2|many|TRBV7-9|TRBJ2-4
CASSPSGGAKNIQYF
TGTGCCAGCAGCCCGTCGGGGGGTGCCAAAAACATTCAGTACTTC
>14|NA|once|TRBV11-3|TRBJ2-1
CASSLSGGPNEQFF
TGTGCCAGCAGCTTATCAGGTGGGCCCAATGAGCAGTTCTTC
>14|NA|many|TRBV5-6|TRBJ1-4
CASSLWGAYEKLFF
TGTGCCAGCAGCTTATGGGGAGCCTATGAAAAACTGTTTTTT
>16|NA|few|TRBV9|TRBJ2-2
CASTPGTGTNTGELFF
TGTGCCAGCACCCCCGGGACCGGGACGAACACCGGGGAGCTGTTTTTT
>14|NA|NA|TRBV7-9|TRBJ1-6
CASSLASMVSPLHF
TGTGCCAGCAGCTTAGCGTCTATGGTCTCACCCCTCCACTTT
>13|NA|few|TRBV6-2/TRBV6-3|TRBJ1-1
CASRGTAQAEAFF
TGTGCCAGCAGGGGGACCGCGCAGGCTGAAGCTTTCTTT
>14|NA|few|TRBV12-3/TRBV12-4|TRBJ2-7
CASSISQGSYEQYF
TGTGCCAGCAGTATCTCACAAGGCTCCTACGAGCAGTACTTC
>13|TRBD1|many|TRBV15|TRBJ1-2
CATSKMGTGGYTF
TGTGCCACCAGCAAAATGGGGACAGGGGGCTACACCTTC
>15|NA|NA|TRBV4-2|TRBJ1-1
CASSQDTGVNTEAFF
TGTGCCAGCAGCCAAGATACGGGGGTGAACACTGAAGCTTTCTTT
>14|NA|many|TRBV5-1|TRBJ1-3
CASSSQGSGNTIYF
TGCGCCAGCAGCTCACAGGGCTCTGGAAACACCATATATTTT
>13|NA|few|TRBV6-6|TRBJ1-1
CASRDGIHTEAFF
TGTGCCAGCAGGGACGGGATTCACACTGAAGCTTTCTTT
>14|NA|few|TRBV12-3/TRBV12-4|TRBJ1-2
CASSLINRDYGYTF
TGTGCCAGCAGTCTAATCAACAGGGACTATGGCTACACCTTC
>14|NA|few|TRBV7-9|TRBJ2-1
CASSTGTTQNEQFF
TGTGCCAGCAGCACCGGGACAACACAAAATGAGCAGTTCTTC
>14|NA|few|TRBV7-8|TRBJ2-1
CASSLAQGHNEQFF
TGTGCCAGCAGCTTAGCTCAGGGTCACAATGAGCAGTTCTTC
>15|NA|NA|TRBV15|TRBJ1-5
CATSREQYSNQPQHF
TGTGCCACCAGCAGAGAACAGTATAGCAATCAGCCCCAGCATTTT
>13|NA|many|TRBV19|TRBJ2-7
CASSTDGGLEQYF
TGTGCCAGTAGTACCGACGGAGGTCTGGAGCAGTACTTC
>15|NA|NA|TRBV27|TRBJ2-1
CASSKWTRESNEQFF
TGTGCCAGCAGTAAATGGACCAGGGAAAGCAATGAGCAGTTCTTC
>15|NA|NA|TRBV27|TRBJ1-5
CASSLSTGFNQAQHF
TGTGCCAGCAGTTTATCCACAGGGTTCAATCAGGCCCAGCATTTT
>16|TRBD1|few|TRBV6-2/TRBV6-3|TRBJ2-2
CASSLNQGQGPGELFF
TGTGCCAGCAGCCTAAACCAGGGACAGGGACCCGGGGAGCTGTTTTTT
>14|TRBD2|NA|TRBV7-9|TRBJ2-1
CATGASGTYNEQFF
TGTGCCACTGGGGCTAGCGGTACGTACAATGAGCAGTTCTTC
>17|NA|NA|TRBV28|TRBJ1-5
CASSSERRGISNQPQHF
TGTGCCAGCAGTTCGGAGAGAAGGGGGATTAGCAATCAGCCCCAGCATTTT
>13|TRBD1|few|TRBV12-3/TRBV12-4|TRBJ1-2
CASRAGGSDGYTF
TGTGCCAGCAGGGCAGGGGGCAGCGATGGCTACACCTTC
>15|NA|NA|TRBV6-1|TRBJ2-3
CASSETIVLSDTQYF
TGTGCCAGCAGTGAAACGATCGTGCTTTCGGATACGCAGTATTTT
>13|NA|few|TRBV20-1|TRBJ2-3
CSAGLGGTDTQYF
TGCAGTGCCGGCCTTGGGGGCACAGATACGCAGTATTTT
>12|NA|NA|TRBV29-1|TRBJ2-5
CSAKTSGETQYF
TGCAGCGCGAAGACAAGTGGGGAGACCCAGTACTTC
>17|NA|few|TRBV4-3|TRBJ1-3
CASSQDSPGLYGNTIYF
TGCGCCAGCAGCCAAGATTCGCCGGGATTATATGGAAACACCATATATTTT
>13|NA|few|TRBV12-3/TRBV12-4|TRBJ1-3
CASSGRVGNTIYF
TGTGCCAGCAGTGGCAGGGTTGGAAACACCATATATTTT
>11|NA|NA|TRBV21-1|TRBJ2-4
CASPAKMIRYF
TGTGCCAGCCCAGCAAAGATGATACGATACTTC
>14|NA|few|TRBV18|TRBJ1-1
CASSPPNGNTEAFF
TGTGCCAGCTCACCACCAAATGGGAACACTGAAGCTTTCTTT
>15|NA|few|TRBV15|TRBJ2-5
CATSRDRLNQETQYF
TGTGCCACCAGCAGAGATCGCCTTAACCAAGAGACCCAGTACTTC
>17|TRBD2|few|TRBV20-1|TRBJ2-3
CSAQGTSGGVGADTQYF
TGCAGTGCTCAAGGGACTAGCGGGGGTGTAGGCGCAGATACGCAGTATTTT
>12|NA|NA|TRBV28|TRBJ1-1
CASSSDPLGAFF
TGTGCCAGCAGTTCTGACCCGCTGGGCGCTTTCTTT
>16|NA|NA|TRBV6-2/TRBV6-3|TRBJ2-1
CASSYSVGGSYNEQFF
TGTGCCAGCAGTTACTCAGTAGGGGGTTCCTACAATGAGCAGTTCTTC
>14|NA|few|TRBV6-1|TRBJ1-4
CASSDGGLSEKLFF
TGTGCCAGCAGTGATGGGGGGCTCAGTGAAAAACTGTTTTTT